The 2 T cell receptor beta chains in this list originate from one sample, sequenced in a study of human T cells and chemical hapten exposure. MiXCR was run by TCRdb on the RACE reads, yielding one entry per CDR3 protein. The sample carries 300,000 to 450,000 distinct CDR3 sequences, about 5.1% recorded once. The time point was: pre-sensitization, week 0. Treatment reported: therapeutic diphenylcyclopropenone sensitization with weekly scalp DPC. The input for sequencing was whole blood, taken in connection with sensitization to the hapten diphenylcyclopropenone (DPC). The receptors shown here come from a woman between 45 and 65 years old with alopecia areata. Some clones in this sample may be carry-over from other donors' samples.

The sample holds a few counts of this clonotype. V usage is TRBV20-1 and J usage is TRBJ1-3; D ambiguous. Germline V gives CDR1 DFQATT, CDR2 SNEGSKA (reference sequence). Trimming took off 2 bases at V and 3 bases at J, with 11 bases between the two ends. The CDR3 has 14 residues. The CDR3 loop is CSARPMAVGNTIYF. CDR3 sequence (DNA): TGCAGTGCTAGACCCATGGCGGTTGGAAACACCATATATTTT.

The sample holds many counts of this clonotype. The chain links TRBV29-1 to TRBJ2-3, with TRBD2 matching 14 bases. Germline CDR1 is SQVTM and CDR2 is ANQGSEA. The CDR3 spans 18 residues. J lost 1 base, V lost 6 bases, and 12 bases had no gene match. The CDR3 nucleotides read TGCAGCGTAATTGCGGGGACTAGCGGGAGAGGGGGCACAGATACGCAGTATTTT. It codes for CSVIAGTSGRGGTDTQYF.